The text below deals with one TCR beta chain. These data belong to a study of response to subunit inactivated influenza vaccine. The CDR3 sequence is 13 residues long. The J segment lost 11 bases and the V segment lost 4 bases, leaving 10 bases of the junction unmatched. Germline assignment: CDR1 SGHAT and CDR2 FQNNGV. TCRdb called the RT-PCR reads again in MiXCR, with one record for every CDR3 protein. The repertoire holds approximately 500,000 distinct CDR3 sequences, 10% to 15% seen once, with less than 15% in the top ten. The sequencing here drew on PBMCs from blood, taken 40 to 50 days after vaccination. This receptor was identified in a middle-aged man who received an inactivated influenza vaccine. This chain connects TRBV11-2 to TRBJ1-2; TRBD1 matches 7 bases. This CDR3 reads CASSSPLAGGYTF. CDR3 nucleotide sequence: TGTGCCAGCAGCTCCCCCCTGGCAGGGGGTTACACCTTC.